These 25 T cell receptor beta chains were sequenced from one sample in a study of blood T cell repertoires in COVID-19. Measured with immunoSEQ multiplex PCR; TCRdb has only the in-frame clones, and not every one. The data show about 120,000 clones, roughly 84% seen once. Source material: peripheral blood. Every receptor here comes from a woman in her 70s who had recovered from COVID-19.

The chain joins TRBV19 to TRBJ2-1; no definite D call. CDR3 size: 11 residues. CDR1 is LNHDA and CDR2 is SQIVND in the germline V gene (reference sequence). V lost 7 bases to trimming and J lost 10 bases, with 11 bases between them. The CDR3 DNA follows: TGTGCCAGTAATTACTACGGCGAGCAGTTCTTC. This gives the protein CASNYYGEQFF.

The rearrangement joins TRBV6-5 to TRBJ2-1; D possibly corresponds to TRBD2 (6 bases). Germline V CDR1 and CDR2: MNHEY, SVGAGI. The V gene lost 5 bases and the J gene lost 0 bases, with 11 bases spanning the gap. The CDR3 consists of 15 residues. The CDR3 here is CASSPLGSSYNEQFF. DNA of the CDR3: TGTGCCAGCAGTCCACTCGGGAGCTCCTACAATGAGCAGTTCTTC.

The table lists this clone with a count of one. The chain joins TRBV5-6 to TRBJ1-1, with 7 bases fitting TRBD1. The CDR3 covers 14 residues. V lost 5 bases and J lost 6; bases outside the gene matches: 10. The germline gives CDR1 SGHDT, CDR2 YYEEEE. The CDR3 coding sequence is TGTGCCAGCAGGAACAGGGGCAAAGGGGCTGAAGCTTTCTTT. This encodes CASRNRGKGAEAFF.

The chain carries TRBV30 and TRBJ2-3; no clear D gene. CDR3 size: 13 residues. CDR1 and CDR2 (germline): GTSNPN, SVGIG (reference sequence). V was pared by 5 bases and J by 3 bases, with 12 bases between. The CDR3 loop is CAWGSGWTDTQYF. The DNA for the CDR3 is TGTGCCTGGGGTTCAGGCTGGACAGATACGCAGTATTTT.

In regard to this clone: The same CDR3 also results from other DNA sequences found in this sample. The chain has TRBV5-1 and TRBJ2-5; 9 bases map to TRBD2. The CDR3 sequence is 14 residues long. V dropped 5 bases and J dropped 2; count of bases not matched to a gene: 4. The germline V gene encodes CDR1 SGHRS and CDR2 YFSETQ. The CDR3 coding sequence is TGCGCCAGCAGTTTAGGACTAGCGCAAGAGACCCAGTACTTC. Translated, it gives CASSLGLAQETQYF.

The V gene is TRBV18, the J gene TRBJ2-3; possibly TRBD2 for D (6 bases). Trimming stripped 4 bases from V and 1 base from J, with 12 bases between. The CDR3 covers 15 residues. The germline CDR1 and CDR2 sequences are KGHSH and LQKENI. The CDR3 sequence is CASSQLGSGTDTQYF. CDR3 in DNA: TGTGCCAGCTCACAACTCGGGAGTGGCACAGATACGCAGTATTTT.

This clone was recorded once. In DNA form, the CDR3 reads TGCGCCAGCAGCCCATCTCTAGCGGGGACGGGCGAGCAGTACTTC. Its protein is CASSPSLAGTGEQYF. V is TRBV4-1 and J is TRBJ2-7; 9 positions match TRBD2. Germline V gives CDR1 MGHRA, CDR2 YSYEKL. The CDR3 is made up of 15 amino acids. The junction had 10 bases not matched to a gene; V was cut back by 4 bases and J by 6 bases.

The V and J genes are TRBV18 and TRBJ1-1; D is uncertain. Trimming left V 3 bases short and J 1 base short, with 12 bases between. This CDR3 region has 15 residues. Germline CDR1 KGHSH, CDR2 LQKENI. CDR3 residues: CASSPLASRNTEAFF. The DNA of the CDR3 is TGTGCCAGCTCACCCCTCGCGTCGCGGAACACTGAAGCTTTCTTT.

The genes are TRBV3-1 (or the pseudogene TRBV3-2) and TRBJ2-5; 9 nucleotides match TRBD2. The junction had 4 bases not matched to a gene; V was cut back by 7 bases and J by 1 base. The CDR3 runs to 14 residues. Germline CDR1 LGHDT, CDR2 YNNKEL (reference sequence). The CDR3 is CASTRGLAQETQYF. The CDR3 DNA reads TGTGCCAGCACCCGGGGACTAGCCCAAGAGACCCAGTACTTC.

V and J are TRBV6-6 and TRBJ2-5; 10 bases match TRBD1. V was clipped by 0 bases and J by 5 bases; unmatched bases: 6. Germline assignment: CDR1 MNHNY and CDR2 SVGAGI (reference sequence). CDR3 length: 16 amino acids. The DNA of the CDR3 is TGTGCCAGCAGTTACTCGGGACAGGGGAGAGGGGAGACCCAGTACTTC. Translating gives CASSYSGQGRGETQYF.

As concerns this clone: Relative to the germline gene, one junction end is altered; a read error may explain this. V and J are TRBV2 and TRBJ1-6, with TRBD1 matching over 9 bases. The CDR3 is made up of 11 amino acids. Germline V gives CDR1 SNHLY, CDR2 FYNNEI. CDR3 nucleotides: TGTGCCAGCAACAGGGACAGGGTTCCAAGGTTT. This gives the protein CASNRDRVPRF.

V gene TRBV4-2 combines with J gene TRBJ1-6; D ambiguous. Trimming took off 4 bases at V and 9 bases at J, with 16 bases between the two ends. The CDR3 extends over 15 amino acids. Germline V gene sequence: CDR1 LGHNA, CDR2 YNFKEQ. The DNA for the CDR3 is TGTGCCAGCAGCCGAAAGCTACAACAGAGTTCACCCCTCCACTTT. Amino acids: CASSRKLQQSSPLHF.

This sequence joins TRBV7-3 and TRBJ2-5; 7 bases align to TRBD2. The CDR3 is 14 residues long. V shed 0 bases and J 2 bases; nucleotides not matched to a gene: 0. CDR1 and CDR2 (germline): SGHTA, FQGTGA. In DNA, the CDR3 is TGTGCCAGCAGCTTAACGGGGGGGCAAGAGACCCAGTACTTC. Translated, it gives CASSLTGGQETQYF.

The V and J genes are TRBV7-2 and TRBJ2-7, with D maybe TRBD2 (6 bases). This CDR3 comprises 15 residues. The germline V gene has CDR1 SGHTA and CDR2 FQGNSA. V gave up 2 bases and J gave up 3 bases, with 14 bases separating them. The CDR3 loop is CASSLSRGGGYEQYF. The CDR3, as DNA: TGTGCCAGCAGCTTAAGCCGGGGAGGTGGCTACGAGCAGTACTTC. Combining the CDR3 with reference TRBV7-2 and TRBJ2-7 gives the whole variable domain GAGVSQSPSNKVTEKGKDVELRCDPISGHTALYWYRQSLGQGLEFLIYFQGNSAPDKSGLPSDRFSAERTGGSVSTLTIQRTQQEDSAVYLCASSLSRGGGYEQYFGPGTRLTVT.

CDR3 nucleotides: TGTGCCAGCAGCTTGGATCGGCGGGATAGCACAGATACGCAGTATTTT. It encodes CASSLDRRDSTDTQYF. The V and J genes are TRBV5-6 and TRBJ2-3; D is possibly TRBD2 (6 bases). CDR1 is SGHDT and CDR2 is YYEEEE in the germline V gene. With 0 bases removed from V and 0 bases from J, the gap between germline ends came to 11 bases. The CDR3 is 16 amino acids.

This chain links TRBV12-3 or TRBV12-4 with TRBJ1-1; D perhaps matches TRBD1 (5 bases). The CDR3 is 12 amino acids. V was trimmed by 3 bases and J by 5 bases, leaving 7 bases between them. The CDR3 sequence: CASSFGGTEAFF. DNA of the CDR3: TGTGCCAGCAGTTTTGGGGGGACTGAAGCTTTCTTT.

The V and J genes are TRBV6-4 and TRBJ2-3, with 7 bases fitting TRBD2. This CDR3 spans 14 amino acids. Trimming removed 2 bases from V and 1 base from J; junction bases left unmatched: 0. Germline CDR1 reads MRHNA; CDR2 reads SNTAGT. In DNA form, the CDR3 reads TGTGCCAGCAGTGACCGGGGGGGCACAGATACGCAGTATTTT. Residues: CASSDRGGTDTQYF.

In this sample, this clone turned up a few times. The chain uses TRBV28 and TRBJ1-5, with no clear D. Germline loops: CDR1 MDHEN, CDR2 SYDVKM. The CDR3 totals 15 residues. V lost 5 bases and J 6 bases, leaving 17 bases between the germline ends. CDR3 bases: TGTGCCAGCAGTACCTCAGGTCGAGTCAGTCAGCCCCAGCATTTT. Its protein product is CASSTSGRVSQPQHF.

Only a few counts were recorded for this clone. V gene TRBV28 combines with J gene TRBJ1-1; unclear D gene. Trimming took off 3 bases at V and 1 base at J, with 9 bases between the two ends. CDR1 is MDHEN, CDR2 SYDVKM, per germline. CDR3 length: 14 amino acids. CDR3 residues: CASSLVSRNTEAFF. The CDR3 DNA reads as TGTGCCAGCAGTTTGGTTTCGCGGAACACTGAAGCTTTCTTT.

DNA of the CDR3: TGTGCCAGCGCAAAGGGGGGACAGCGGTCCAACGTCCTGACTTTC. Encoded protein: CASAKGGQRSNVLTF. The gene calls are TRBV3-1 (or the pseudogene TRBV3-2) and TRBJ2-6, with D possibly being TRBD1 (7 bases). This CDR3 has 15 residues. Germline V lookup: CDR1 LGHDT, CDR2 YNNKEL (reference sequence). V gave up 8 bases and J gave up 8 bases, with 19 bases separating them.

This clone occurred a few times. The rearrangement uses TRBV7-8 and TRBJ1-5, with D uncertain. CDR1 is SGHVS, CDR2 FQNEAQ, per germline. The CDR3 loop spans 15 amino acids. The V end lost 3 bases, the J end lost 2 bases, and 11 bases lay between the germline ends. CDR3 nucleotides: TGTGCCAGCAGCTTGGTCGGGATGCGCAATCAGCCCCAGCATTTT. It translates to CASSLVGMRNQPQHF.

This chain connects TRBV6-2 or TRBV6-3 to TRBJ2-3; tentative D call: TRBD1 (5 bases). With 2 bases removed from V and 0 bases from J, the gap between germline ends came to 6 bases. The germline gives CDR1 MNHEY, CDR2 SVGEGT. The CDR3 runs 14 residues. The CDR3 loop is CASSYGHSTDTQYF. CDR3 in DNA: TGTGCCAGCAGTTACGGACACAGCACAGATACGCAGTATTTT.

The CDR3 loop is CASSLVVAENYGYTF. The CDR3 bases are TGTGCCAGCAGCTTAGTCGTTGCGGAAAACTATGGCTACACCTTC. The chain is built from TRBV11-2 and TRBJ1-2; the D is unclear. This CDR3 has 15 residues. Germline V lookup: CDR1 SGHAT, CDR2 FQNNGV. Trimming left V 1 base short and J 2 bases short, with 11 bases between.

The CDR3, as DNA: TGTGCCAGCAAGATCGGACTAGCGGGGATCAATGAGCAGTTCTTC. Translated: CASKIGLAGINEQFF. The chain has TRBV6-6 and TRBJ2-1, with 12 bases lining up with TRBD2. V lost 7 bases and J lost 6; bases outside the gene matches: 7. The CDR3 length is 15 residues. Germline CDR1 MNHNY, CDR2 SVGAGI (reference sequence).

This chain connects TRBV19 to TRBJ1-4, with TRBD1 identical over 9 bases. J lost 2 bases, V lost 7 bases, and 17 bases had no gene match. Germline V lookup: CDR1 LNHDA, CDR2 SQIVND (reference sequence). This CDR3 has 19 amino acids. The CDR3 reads CASTQGPWTGVATNEKLFF. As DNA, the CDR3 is TGTGCCAGTACTCAGGGACCTTGGACAGGGGTGGCGACTAATGAAAAACTGTTTTTT.